This T cell receptor beta chain was found in a study of T cells after yellow fever vaccination. Overall study results and limits: Only a minor proportion of clonotypes was detected across both CD4 and CD8 compartments.

Concerning this clonotype: Its target is unknown.

TCRdb re-called the 5' RACE reads with MiXCR, one entry per CDR3 protein. The sample lists 510,000 or so distinct CDR3 sequences, 15% to 20% occurring once. The CDR3 is 12 residues long. Germline lookup yields CDR1 MDHEN and CDR2 SYDVKM. V was cut by 6 bases and J by 3 bases, with 9 bases left in between. This chain uses TRBV28 with TRBJ2-7; D uncertain. The sequence was obtained from a man aged 30-40 years who received the YFV17D yellow fever vaccine. Sequenced here: PBMCs, sampled 15 days after the yellow fever booster vaccination. The CDR3 reads CASSPSFYEQYF. CDR3 coding DNA: TGTGCCAGCAGCCCCTCCTTCTACGAGCAGTACTTC.